The source of this T cell receptor beta chain is a study of cytomegalovirus exposure and HLA in healthy donors (TCRdb year 2017). Notes on the research overall: According to an earlier analysis of around 600 of the donors, roughly 180 million T cells yielded 120 million or so unique TCR beta sequences and about 300 Gb of sequence data. To study patterns of TCR occurrence, a later analysis re-analyzed previously published TCR beta repertoires from just over 650 donors and added high-resolution HLA genotyping. A separate validation cohort of some 130 different subjects was used in addition to the roughly 700-subject first cohort. The study used immunosequencing to profile the T cell repertoires of 666 subjects and linked those repertoires to cytomegalovirus serostatus. Both class I and class II loci were covered by HLA typing, at four-digit resolution. Among 300 to 450 genotyped donors of the cohort, an average of 235,054 unique TCR beta nucleotide sequences were sequenced per donor, roughly 18% of them non-productive. All discovery cohort repertoires had been generated on a single sequencing platform. Rather than using new phenotypic data, the later analysis identified candidate immune exposures from TCR beta sequences and from how often those sequences occurred across donors. High-throughput TCR immunosequencing, statistical association of individual TCRs with disease status, and machine learning were combined to predict cytomegalovirus infection status. Roughly 320 gigabases of sequencing data and around 80 million unique TCR sequences made up an early release that covered 500 to 650 HLA-typed donors. Of the 398 genotyped donors, around 81% fell in the genetic ancestry cluster associated with self-reported Caucasian donors. Roughly 5 DR-DQ haplotypes were handled as single units for association and clustering, since linkage in the cohort was strong. Typing coverage differed by locus: A, B, C, DRB1 and DQB1 were typed in about 620-640 donors, DQA1 in approximately 520, DPA1 in approximately 600, and DPB1 in approximately 450. An earlier analysis of roughly 600 of the donors used high-throughput TCR beta sequencing to judge whether each TCR beta V gene segment behaved as functional or pseudogenic. Donor age, sex, ethnicity and CMV serostatus were compiled alongside the repertoire data. Genome-wide SNP genotypes for about 65% of the 666 donors were used in a later genetic analysis, which treated that subset as a discovery cohort. The aim of the study was to test whether cataloging public T cell receptors could identify signatures of past pathogen exposure.

The CDR3 numbers 13 residues from cysteine through phenylalanine. The CDR3 DNA has 39 bases and is translated from base 1. Via the germline V gene, CDR1 is SQVTM and CDR2 ANQGSEA. V loses 4 bases of germline sequence and J loses 1 base, and the interval between the two ends is 9 bases. To note about this clone: Its target antigen remains unknown. Per-nucleotide qualities are absent, and no much larger clonotype sits a single base away.

General study outcomes and caveats: Most TCR sequences were observed very rarely across donors, whereas some public TCRs were present in many individuals. In a later genetic analysis, fewer N-insertions in productive TCRs were reported among donors in an Asian-associated ancestry cluster than the roughly 700-donor mean. A later analysis found that most CMV-associated TCR beta chains appeared HLA-restricted, with HLA associations seemingly driven largely by CMV exposure. An earlier analysis of approximately 570 of the donors showed that most TCR beta V segments appeared in productive rearrangements either about 90% or about 30% of the time, which broadly matched IMGT annotations. A further reported finding was that TCR beta sequences accurately predicted the HLA-A and HLA-B alleles for most subjects in the first cohort. Because counts were too low, 15 to 20 rarely observed V segments, including chromosome 9 orphons, were excluded from the earlier analysis of 587 of the donors. Linkage disequilibrium might explain the correlated functional status among segregating V segments, but an unknown experimental factor could not be ruled out. Presence/absence analyses assumed roughly uniform sequencing depth across donors, an assumption that may not hold. A few of the identified cytomegalovirus-associated TCR beta chains were confirmed in vitro to be specific for cytomegalovirus antigens. A later analysis found that HLA-associated TCR beta chains were more clonally expanded and had lower generation probabilities than equally common non-associated chains. Immune exposure information for the cohort was limited to CMV serostatus. A later analysis associated roughly 17,000 TCR beta sequences with specific HLA alleles at a false discovery rate of 0.05. The classifier was reported to diagnose cytomegalovirus status with high specificity and sensitivity in both the original cohort and the validation cohort. In the study, roughly 160 TCR beta chains were listed as associated with cytomegalovirus. When HLA alleles, especially DR and DQ, strongly co-occurred, attributing TCR associations to individual alleles was difficult. Because the 87-base-pair reads could not distinguish some IMGT-functional V segments, including TRBV6-2 and TRBV6-3, those segments were excluded. It was suggested by the authors that the approach could potentially be generalized to other disease states and immunological phenotypes. An association between a missense DCLRE1C variant and V-gene and J-gene trimming of TCR beta chains was found in a later genetic analysis and replicated in an independent cohort. Because some donors lacked HLA typing at each locus, the association tests relied only on the typed subset. According to a later analysis, parvovirus B19, influenza, CMV and Epstein-Barr virus appeared linked to several top co-occurrence clusters. In this cohort, only TCR beta chains were sequenced, and detectable features were limited by the absence of alpha or paired-chain data. According to a later analysis, TCR association rates differed among HLA loci, with DRB1 alleles showing the most associated TCRs and HLA-C alleles showing the fewest. A group of highly shared sequence variants was considered likely to be a technical artifact of the sequencing pipeline.

The protocol used for the library was the immunoSEQ multiplex PCR assay. For the multiplex PCR, a mixture combining 60 forward primers for TCR Vbeta segments and 13 reverse primers for TCR Jbeta segments was used. Amplification of the CDR3 region of rearranged TCR beta genes was performed with a multiplex PCR assay on genomic DNA. The Illumina HiSeq System was used to sequence the amplified TCR beta libraries as 87-base-pair reads. The authors' analysis ran thus. In a later analysis, some 80 million unique TCR beta chains were counted across the roughly 610 repertoires, and about 10 million of these chains were shared by at least two donors. Raw reads were error-corrected and collapsed into unique sequences by a nearest-neighbor algorithm in which closely related sequences were merged to remove PCR and sequencing errors. V, D and J gene segments were assigned by aligning CDR3 sequences to IMGT reference sequences. For a sequence to be retained, a match of at least six nucleotides was required to both a V gene segment and a J gene segment. A rearrangement was called productive if the CDR3 had no stop codons and remained in frame with V and J, and every other rearrangement was called non-productive. CDR3 was defined by IMGT convention, running from the second conserved V-encoded cysteine to the conserved J-encoded phenylalanine. The earlier analysis of more than 450 of the donors excluded sequences that lacked an unambiguous match to a single V gene segment. In an earlier analysis of 587 of the donors, a V segment was called functional when productive rearrangements were above 56.7%, and segregating when the standard deviation between donors exceeded 5%. A statistical classification framework was built for diagnosing cytomegalovirus status from the catalog of TCR beta chain sequences. In a later analysis, TCR nucleotide sequences were compared against IMGT/GENE-DB human TR gene sequences so that V and J genes could be assigned. A later analysis assigned CDR3 sequences and most-parsimonious VDJ recombination scenarios with the TCRdist pipeline. In a later analysis, every TCR beta chain was defined by the combination of its CDR3 amino acid sequence and its V-gene family, and reads without a unique V-gene family were dropped. To address suspected cross-contamination and a sequencing artifact, a later analysis removed roughly 640 highly shared, low-generation-probability nucleotide sequences. A later analysis calculated a clonal expansion index for each public chain from normalized within-repertoire ranks of inferred template counts. Generation probabilities in a later analysis came from a VDJ recombination model fitted to out-of-frame rearrangements, and those results were checked against IGoR. In a later analysis, hypergeometric tests were used to score TCR-TCR, TCR-HLA and TCR-CMV co-occurrence, with a repertoire-size bias correction applied to TCR pairs. To estimate false discovery rates, a later analysis permuted the HLA or CMV assignments 20 times. In a later analysis, co-occurring TCRs were grouped with DBSCAN, and TCRdist sequence similarity was added when clustering was performed within HLA-allele-positive subsets. Repertoires with fewer than 30,000 or more than 120,000 public chains were left out of co-occurrence clustering, as were five repertoires with anomalous nucleotide sharing. TCRdb carries this immuneACCESS record with in-frame sequences only. Its versions omit some clonotypes, under half of them owing to an unresolved V gene in the studies checked, with the rest unexplained. That table is the source of V, J and clone size, and D and trimming were worked out from the DNA. The sample table holds 140,000 or so clones, of which approximately 86% were seen once. Clones ranked in the top ten supply 0.45% to 0.6% of the sample.

The cohort consisted of hundreds of healthy bone marrow donors. At the time of sampling, every cohort member was nominally healthy, though immune exposures that went unrecorded were likely present. The donor was CMV seronegative and belonged to the group of 380 or so seronegative cohort members. A peripheral blood sample was collected from each donor, and TCR beta sequencing was performed on peripheral blood mononuclear cells. Genomic DNA was extracted from the blood cell samples with the Qiagen DNeasy Blood Extraction Kit. This TCR was sampled from a woman between 40 and 50 years old in good health and CMV-seronegative. The chain employs TRBV29-1 and TRBJ2-3, with TRBD2 tentatively as D gene (6 bases match). Sequencing input: PBMCs. The CDR3 has the sequence CSVGSSGTDTQYF. In nucleotide form, the sequence is TGCAGCGTTGGATCTAGCGGCACAGATACGCAGTATTTT.